The 8 T cell receptor beta chains below all came from one sample that was sequenced in a study of regulatory T cells in long-lasting Graves disease. Arm-PCR of CDR3 regions with iRepertoire HTBI primers generated TCR beta libraries. TCRdb re-derived calls from the multiplex PCR reads in MiXCR, one entry per CDR3 protein. The sample lists a few hundred thousand distinct CDR3 sequences, approximately 10% seen once, with approximately 20% in the top ten. Stated time point: newly diagnosed GD, antithyroid drugs for less than 3 months. RNA isolated from PBMCs was used to make the TCR library. This sample was also put to use in a study of T cells in Graves' hyperthyroidism and ophthalmopathy.

This sample comprised peripheral blood mononuclear cells (PBMCs), obtained at new diagnosis, from a patient treated with antithyroid drugs. The receptors derive from a woman in her late teens or twenties with Graves disease.

As to this clonotype: One end of the junction does not line up with germline, which may come from a read error. V gene TRBV7-9 combines with J gene TRBJ2-2; D possibly matches TRBD1 or TRBD2 (5 bases each). CDR3 length: 16 amino acids. Germline V CDR1 and CDR2: SEHNR, FQNEAQ (reference sequence). The chain's CDR3 is CASSFQGLANTGELSF. DNA of the CDR3: TGTGCCAGCAGCTTCCAGGGTCTCGCGAACACCGGGGAGCTGTCTTTT.

In the case of this clonotype: A much larger clone is a single base away; this may be a read error. The chain combines TRBV5-5 with TRBJ1-4, with 8 bases matching TRBD1. Germline values: CDR1 SGHKS, CDR2 YYEKEE (reference sequence). V lost 4 bases, J lost 5 bases, and 1 base stayed unmatched. The length of the CDR3 is 13 residues. CDR3 DNA: TGTGCCAGCAGCGGGACAGGAAATGAAAAACTGTTTTTT. Protein product: CASSGTGNEKLFF.

This clonotype was counted many times. The chain recombines TRBV18 with TRBJ2-2; D unclear. The CDR3 spans 14 residues. V lost 4 bases, J lost 0 bases, and 6 bases lay in between. Germline V lookup: CDR1 KGHSH, CDR2 LQKENI. CDR3 sequence: CASSRLSNTGELFF. The CDR3 coding sequence is TGTGCCAGCTCACGACTCTCGAACACCGGGGAGCTGTTTTTT.

Only a few counts were recorded for this clonotype. This chain joins TRBV29-1 and TRBJ2-1, with 7 positions matching TRBD2. After removal of 3 bases from V and 6 bases from J, the junction contained 2 bases not matched to a gene. The CDR3 length is 12 residues. Germline assignment: CDR1 SQVTM and CDR2 ANQGSEA. CDR3: CSVETSPNEQFF. The CDR3 region has the DNA TGCAGCGTTGAGACTAGCCCCAATGAGCAGTTCTTC.

This clonotype came up once. A much larger clone sits a single nucleotide away, making a read error possible. V is TRBV6-5 and J is TRBJ2-7; D ambiguous. The V gene lost 2 bases and the J gene lost 2 bases, with 7 bases spanning the gap. The CDR3 is made up of 13 amino acids. Germline lookup yields CDR1 MNHEY and CDR2 SVGAGI. This CDR3 is CASSYPQTYEQYV. In DNA form, the CDR3 reads TGTGCCAGCAGTTACCCGCAGACCTACGAGCAGTACGTC.

This clonotype has a count of ten or more. The CDR3 bases are TGTGCCAGCAGTCGCTATTTTAGAGACCGCTCTGGAAACACCATATATTTT. Amino acids: CASSRYFRDRSGNTIYF. This sequence joins TRBV2 and TRBJ1-3; D unclear. Germline V lookup: CDR1 SNHLY, CDR2 FYNNEI. CDR3 length: 17 residues. Between the trimmed V and J ends, which lost 5 bases and 0 bases, there was a span of 17 bases.

This clonotype came up a few times. This chain connects TRBV5-4 to TRBJ2-3, with D tentatively TRBD2 (6 bases). The CDR3 runs 15 residues. Trimming took 2 bases from V and 4 from J, leaving 14 bases between them. Germline lookup yields CDR1 SGHNT and CDR2 YYREEE (reference sequence). The CDR3 protein is CASSFFGRDADTQYF. As DNA, the CDR3 is TGTGCCAGCAGCTTTTTCGGGAGAGACGCAGATACGCAGTATTTT.

The table lists this clonotype with many counts. The J gene is TRBJ2-1, the V gene TRBV20-1, with TRBD2 matching 11 bases. Germline V gene lookup returns CDR1 DFQATT and CDR2 SNEGSKA (reference sequence). The CDR3 consists of 11 residues. CDR3 DNA: TGCAGGACTAGCGGGGACAATGAGCAGTTCTTC. Translated, it gives CRTSGDNEQFF.